The 2 T cell receptor beta chains below come from one sample, sequenced in a study of cytomegalovirus exposure and HLA in healthy donors. Primers included in the PCR were 60 Vbeta and 13 Jbeta primers. Sequenced by immunoSEQ multiplex PCR; TCRdb stores in-frame clones only, minus some. The repertoire consists of 150,000 to 200,000 clones, with over 60% occurring once and the leading ten covering 2.3%. Sequenced input: PBMCs. The receptors shown here come from a woman aged 45-59 years in good health and CMV-seronegative.

CDR3 protein: CASSLVPGLAGGVIYEQYF. The CDR3 DNA reads TGTGCCAGCAGCTTAGTACCCGGTCTAGCGGGGGGGGTGATCTACGAGCAGTACTTC. The V call is TRBV7-9, the J call TRBJ2-7; 12 nucleotides match TRBD2. Trimming at V came to 1 base and at J to 3 bases, leaving 13 bases not matched to a gene. The CDR3 spans 19 residues. Germline lookup yields CDR1 SEHNR and CDR2 FQNEAQ (reference sequence).

This chain links TRBV21-1 with TRBJ1-3; the table assigns TRBD1, which was not confirmed against the DNA. TRBV21-1 corresponds to a pseudogene. There are 16 residues in the CDR3. The CDR3 coding sequence is TGTGCCAGCAGCAAAGAGGGGGCCCCGATTGGAAACACCATATATTTT. It is translated as CASSKEGAPIGNTIYF.